This TCR beta chain was identified in a study of T cell repertoires in cytomegalovirus infection (dated 2019 in TCRdb). Concerning the study at large: Donor HLA type was relevant to the analysis, as public TCR beta signatures indicated carriage of CMV infection together with the matching HLA type.

TCRdb records Illumina HiSeq 1500 as the sequencer. TCRdb reanalyzed the raw reads on its own, using fastp at Q25 for trimming and MiXCR for clone calling, and kept in-frame beta chains. A single entry per CDR3 protein holds the most common genes and DNA from its merged rows. The sample table contains about 300,000 distinct CDR3 sequences; only one count was recorded for approximately 8.9% of them. Of the sample, approximately 2.3% falls within the top ten clones. Overall study results and their limits: In the ex vivo response, HLA-C-restricted CMV-specific TCR beta clonotypes were dominant, and in two of eight donors the single most frequent clonotype came from this HLA-C-restricted group. Carriers of CMV infection plus the relevant HLA type were discriminated by the cumulative frequency of public TCR beta family members in the study cohort and in an independent approximately 360-donor cohort.

Reading the germline V gene gives CDR1 SGHDN and CDR2 FVKESK. The CDR3 numbers 14 residues from cysteine through phenylalanine. Only the CDR3 DNA is retained, 42 bases long and in frame from the first base. Trimming at the junction amounts to 4 bases on V and 5 bases on J, and the germline ends lie 12 bases apart. Worth noting for this clonotype: Its target antigen remains unknown. No base-level quality is on record; no much larger clone is a single base apart.

The chain couples TRBV14 to TRBJ2-1, with a tentative D gene TRBD2 over 5 matching bases. This clonotype was obtained from a human donor in good health (CMV status not recorded). Some clones in this sample may be carry-over from other donors' samples. Sequencing input: PBMCs. The DNA reads TGTGCCAGCAGCCCTCGATGGGGAGACAATGAGCAGTTCTTC. This translates into CASSPRWGDNEQFF.